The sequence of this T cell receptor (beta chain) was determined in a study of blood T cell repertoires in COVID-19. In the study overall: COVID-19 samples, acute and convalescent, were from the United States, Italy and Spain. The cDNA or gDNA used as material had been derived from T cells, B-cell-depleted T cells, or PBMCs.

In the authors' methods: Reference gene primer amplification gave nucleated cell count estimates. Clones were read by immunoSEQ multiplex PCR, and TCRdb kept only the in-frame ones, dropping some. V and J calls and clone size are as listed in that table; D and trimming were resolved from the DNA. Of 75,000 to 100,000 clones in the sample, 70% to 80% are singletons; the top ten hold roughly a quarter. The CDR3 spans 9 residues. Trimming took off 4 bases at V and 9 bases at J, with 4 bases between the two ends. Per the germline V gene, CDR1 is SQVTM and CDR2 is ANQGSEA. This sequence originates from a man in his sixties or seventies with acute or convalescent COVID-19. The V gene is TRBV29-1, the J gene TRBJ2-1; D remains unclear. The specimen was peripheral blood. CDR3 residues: CSVGLEQFF. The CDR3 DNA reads TGCAGCGTTGGGCTTGAGCAGTTCTTC.